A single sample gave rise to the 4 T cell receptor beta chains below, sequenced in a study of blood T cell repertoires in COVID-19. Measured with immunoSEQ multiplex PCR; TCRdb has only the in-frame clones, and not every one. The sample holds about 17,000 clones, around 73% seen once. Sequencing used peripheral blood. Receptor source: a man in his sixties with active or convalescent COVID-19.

The CDR3 region has the DNA TGTGCCAGCAGCTTATTAGAGTTCTCTGGCTACACCTTC. It translates to CASSLLEFSGYTF. V gene TRBV7-2 combines with J gene TRBJ1-2, with unresolved D. There are 13 residues in the CDR3. CDR1 is SGHTA, CDR2 FQGNSA, per germline. Trimming stripped 2 bases from V and 7 bases from J, with 11 bases between.

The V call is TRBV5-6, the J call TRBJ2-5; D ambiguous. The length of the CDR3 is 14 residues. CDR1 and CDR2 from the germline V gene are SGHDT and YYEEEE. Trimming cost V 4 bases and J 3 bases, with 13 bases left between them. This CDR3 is CASSPVYSKETQYF. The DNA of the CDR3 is TGTGCCAGCAGCCCGGTATATTCTAAAGAGACCCAGTACTTC.

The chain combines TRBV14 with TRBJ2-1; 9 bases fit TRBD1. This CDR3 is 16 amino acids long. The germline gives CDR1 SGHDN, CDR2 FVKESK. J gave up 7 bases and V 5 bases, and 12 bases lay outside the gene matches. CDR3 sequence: CASSIRDRVIVNEQFF. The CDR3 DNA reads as TGTGCCAGCAGCATCCGGGACAGGGTCATTGTAAATGAGCAGTTCTTC.

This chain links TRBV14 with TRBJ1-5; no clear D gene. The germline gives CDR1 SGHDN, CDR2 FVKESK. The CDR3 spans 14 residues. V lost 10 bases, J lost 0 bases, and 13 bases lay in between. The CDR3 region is CATHAGCSNQPQHF. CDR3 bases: TGTGCCACCCATGCAGGATGTAGCAATCAGCCCCAGCATTTT.